These 15 T cell receptor beta chains share one sample of origin, sequenced in a study of HIV-infected patients and healthy controls. No cell fractionation was done, so the repertoire covers all unsorted peripheral blood T cells. About 500 ng RNA was reverse transcribed with alpha and beta constant-region primers. Alpha and beta chain libraries were made separately by chain-specific third strand synthesis with multiplexing indices. TCRdb called the 5' RACE reads again in MiXCR, with one record for every CDR3 protein. The table records about 6,000 distinct CDR3 sequences, 10% of them present only once. The sample consisted of blood, taken before antiretroviral therapy. The receptors here all came from an adult with HIV infection.

This clonotype is labeled as medium-sized (0.01 to 0.1%). The rearrangement uses TRBV29-1 and TRBJ2-3; the D gene is possibly TRBD1 (6 bases). The CDR3 totals 13 residues. CDR1 and CDR2 from the germline V gene are SQVTM and ANQGSEA. The ends were cut back, 6 bases at V and 9 bases at J, with 19 bases in the middle. CDR3 amino acids: CSVWGQVQVTQYF. The CDR3 DNA follows: TGCAGCGTCTGGGGGCAGGTTCAAGTAACGCAGTATTTT.

V usage is TRBV19 and J usage is TRBJ2-6, with D unresolved. The CDR3 consists of 14 residues. The ends were cut back, 5 bases at V and 1 base at J, with 6 bases in the middle. The germline gives CDR1 LNHDA, CDR2 SQIVND (reference sequence). For the CDR3, the DNA is TGTGCCAGTAGTTTGAAGTCTGGGGCCAACGTCCTGACTTTC. Translation gives CASSLKSGANVLTF.

The rearrangement uses TRBV12-3 or TRBV12-4 and TRBJ1-2; no reliable D call. Between the trimmed V and J ends, which lost 5 bases and 0 bases, there was a span of 10 bases. The CDR3 runs 14 residues. The DNA for the CDR3 is TGTGCCAGCAGTCCAGTCGGGCCTAACTATGGCTACACCTTC. It codes for CASSPVGPNYGYTF.

This clonotype was picked up many times. DNA for the CDR3: TGTGCCAGCAGTTACGGGGGGAAAGGAAACACCATATATTTT. It is translated as CASSYGGKGNTIYF. This chain links TRBV6-5 with TRBJ1-3, with a possible D match to TRBD1 (5 bases). Germline V gene sequence: CDR1 MNHEY, CDR2 SVGAGI. The CDR3 is 14 amino acids. V was trimmed by 2 bases and J by 4 bases, leaving 9 bases between them.

The chain links TRBV29-1 to TRBJ1-2; D perhaps matches TRBD1 (6 bases). Germline CDR1 SQVTM, CDR2 ANQGSEA. V lost 7 bases, J lost 7 bases, and 16 bases lay in between. This CDR3 is 12 amino acids long. This CDR3 is CSALPAGAGYTF. The CDR3 coding sequence is TGCAGCGCTCTCCCCGCAGGGGCTGGCTACACCTTC.

The sample holds many counts of this clonotype. The genes are TRBV14 and TRBJ1-1; unclear D gene. CDR1 is SGHDN and CDR2 is FVKESK in the germline V gene. The CDR3 is 14 amino acids. Trimming removed 7 bases from V and 0 bases from J, with 12 bases in between. Here the CDR3 reads CASTSNAMNTEAFF. DNA for the CDR3: TGTGCCAGCACGAGCAATGCGATGAACACTGAAGCTTTCTTT. Combining the CDR3 with reference TRBV14 and TRBJ1-1 gives the whole variable domain EAGVTQFPSHSVIEKGQTVTLRCDPISGHDNLYWYRRVMGKEIKFLLHFVKESKQDESGMPNNRFLAERTGGTYSTLKVQPAELEDSGVYFCASTSNAMNTEAFFGQGTRLTVV.

In its sample, this clonotype ranks as medium-sized. The rearrangement joins TRBV6-5 to TRBJ1-1, with a weak D call TRBD1 (5 bases). Per the germline V gene, CDR1 is MNHEY and CDR2 is SVGAGI. The germline V and J ends were trimmed by 4 bases and 6 bases, with 12 bases remaining between them. The CDR3 sequence is 13 residues long. CDR3 bases: TGTGCCAGCAGTTTTGGGGCTAGCTCTGAAGCTTTCTTT. This encodes CASSFGASSEAFF.

This clonotype was seen only a few times. The chain joins TRBV11-2 to TRBJ2-7; 14 positions match TRBD2. Trimming cost V 6 bases and J 8 bases; bases outside gene matches: 9. Per germline, CDR1 SGHAT and CDR2 FQNNGV. The CDR3 has 15 residues. Here the CDR3 reads CASSRLAGGSLKQYF. As DNA, the CDR3 is TGTGCCAGCAGTCGACTAGCGGGGGGGTCTCTCAAGCAGTACTTC.

The V gene is TRBV5-4, the J gene TRBJ2-2; D tentatively reads TRBD1 or TRBD2 (6 bases each). Looked up from germline, CDR1 is SGHNT and CDR2 is YYREEE (reference sequence). Trimming shortened V by 2 bases and J by 5 bases, and 13 bases separated the two germline ends. The length of the CDR3 is 15 residues. This CDR3 is CASSLGGTTTGELFF. For the CDR3, the DNA is TGTGCCAGCAGCTTAGGCGGGACAACAACCGGGGAGCTGTTTTTT. Full variable domain (outside the CDR3, taken from reference TRBV5-4 and TRBJ2-2): ETGVTQSPTHLIKTRGQQVTLRCSSQSGHNTVSWYQQALGQGPQFIFQYYREEENGRGNFPPRFSGLQFPNYSSELNVNALELDDSALYLCASSLGGTTTGELFFGEGSRLTVL.

In its sample, this clonotype is medium-sized. The chain is built from TRBV7-6 and TRBJ2-2, with D uncertain. Trimming stripped 1 base from V and 6 bases from J, with 12 bases between. This CDR3 has 15 amino acids. CDR1 and CDR2 from the germline V gene are SGHVS and FNYEAQ. CDR3 in amino acids: CASSLDLRSAGELFF. CDR3 bases: TGTGCCAGCAGCTTAGACCTTCGTAGTGCCGGGGAGCTGTTTTTT.

This clonotype was seen a few times. This chain joins TRBV6-6 and TRBJ1-3, with TRBD1 as a possible D gene (6 bases). V was cut by 0 bases and J by 1 base, with 7 bases left in between. This CDR3 is 15 amino acids long. Germline CDR1 reads MNHNY; CDR2 reads SVGAGI (reference sequence). The CDR3 nucleotides read TGTGCCAGCAGTTACTCGACAGGATCTGGAAACACCATATATTTT. It translates to CASSYSTGSGNTIYF.

This clonotype is labeled as medium-sized. This chain uses TRBV7-7 with TRBJ2-2, with D possibly TRBD2 on 6 matching bases. Trimming cost V 5 bases and J 3 bases, with 16 bases left between them. This CDR3 is 16 amino acids long. Germline lookup yields CDR1 SSHAT and CDR2 FNYEAQ (reference sequence). Here the CDR3 reads CASSPGLLRDTGELFF. CDR3 DNA: TGTGCCAGCAGCCCGGGACTCCTGCGCGACACCGGGGAGCTGTTTTTT.

This clonotype is medium-sized by share. The chain carries TRBV11-2 and TRBJ1-6; D not resolved. Germline V gene data show CDR1 as SGHAT and CDR2 as FQNNGV. The CDR3 is 14 residues long. The V and J ends lost 3 bases and 5 bases respectively, with 8 bases between them. In DNA, the CDR3 is TGTGCCAGCAGCTTCGTGGCGAATAATTCACCCCTCCACTTT. Amino acid sequence: CASSFVANNSPLHF.

By share, this clonotype counts as medium-sized. The chain recombines TRBV5-1 with TRBJ1-1, with D perhaps matching TRBD1 (5 bases). The CDR3 is made up of 14 amino acids. CDR1 and CDR2 (germline): SGHRS, YFSETQ. Trimming pared 7 bases from V and 1 base from J, leaving 14 bases between. CDR3 sequence reads: CASHQNDRNTEAFF. CDR3 in DNA: TGCGCCAGCCACCAAAATGACAGGAACACTGAAGCTTTCTTT.

By share, this clonotype counts as medium-sized. The chain recombines TRBV24-1 with TRBJ2-3; 7 bases are shared with TRBD1. The CDR3 has 16 amino acids. Germline lookup yields CDR1 KGHDR and CDR2 SFDVKD. Trimming cost V 0 bases and J 5 bases; bases outside gene matches: 7. The CDR3 DNA is TGTGCCACCAGTGATTTGAGCACAGGGGCAAGAGATACGCAGTATTTT. This sequence encodes CATSDLSTGARDTQYF.